The 5 T cell receptor beta chains below were found in one sample sequenced in a study of T-cell reconstitution after alpha-beta-depleted transplantation in children. Antigen specificity for these receptors is unknown. A TCRbeta library incorporating unique molecular identifiers was prepared. TCRdb re-called the PCR reads through MiXCR, storing one row per CDR3 protein. The sample records about 32,000 distinct CDR3 sequences, approximately 7% being singletons. Study outcomes and limitations: The study reportedly traced alpha-beta T cells about two months after transplant to several hundred expanded graft clones.

The specimen comprised peripheral blood, sampled 60 days after TCRalphabeta/CD19-depleted stem cell transplant. These TCRs come from a child under three years old who had a stem cell transplant for acute myeloid leukemia, so the T cells may come from the graft donor.

This clonotype was found many times. The chain carries TRBV10-3 and TRBJ2-1; D gene unclear. The CDR3 loop spans 12 amino acids. Trimming shortened V by 7 bases and J by 2 bases, and 6 bases separated the two germline ends. Germline CDR1 is ENHRY and CDR2 is SYGVKD. In nucleotides, the CDR3 is TGTGCCATCACCGGCGCCTACAATGAGCAGTTCTTC. Its protein is CAITGAYNEQFF.

The chain is built from TRBV12-3 or TRBV12-4 and TRBJ2-5, with 13 bases fitting TRBD2. There are 14 residues in the CDR3. Unmatched junction bases numbered 3, after V lost 6 bases and J lost 5 bases. The CDR3 nucleotides are TGTGCCAGCAGCGGACTAGCGGGGGAGGAGACCCAGTACTTC. It is translated as CASSGLAGEETQYF.

This clonotype was observed many times. The gene calls are TRBV5-1 and TRBJ2-5; no clear D. Germline loops: CDR1 SGHRS, CDR2 YFSETQ. The V end lost 0 bases, the J end lost 0 bases, and 6 bases lay between the germline ends. CDR3 length: 14 residues. For the CDR3, the DNA is TGCGCCAGCAGCTTGGAAGGGAACCAAGAGACCCAGTACTTC. Its translation: CASSLEGNQETQYF.

This clonotype showed up many times. V and J are TRBV12-3 or TRBV12-4 and TRBJ1-5; D gene ambiguous. V was cut by 2 bases and J by 3 bases, with 5 bases left in between. CDR3 length: 13 residues. The CDR3 is CASSLSFNQPQHF. The DNA of the CDR3 is TGTGCCAGCAGTTTAAGCTTCAATCAGCCCCAGCATTTT.

This clonotype was seen at least ten times. The J gene is TRBJ2-7, the V gene TRBV12-3 or TRBV12-4, with D maybe TRBD1 (6 bases). The CDR3 runs to 14 residues. V lost 5 bases and J 5 bases, leaving 16 bases between the germline ends. The CDR3 DNA reads TGTGCCAGCAGTCCCACCGGGACATTGAACGAGCAGTACTTC. This encodes CASSPTGTLNEQYF.